The 30 T cell receptor beta chains in this list originate from one sample, sequenced in a study of blood T cell repertoires in COVID-19. The method was immunoSEQ multiplex PCR; TCRdb's version includes in-frame clones alone and lacks a portion of them. Altogether approximately 130,000 clones are present, 80% to 85% being singletons, with the ten largest covering roughly 18%. Sequencing input: PBMCs or T cells enriched from blood (not recorded which). The receptor set was obtained from a man aged 30 to 39 who had recovered from COVID-19.

The genes are TRBV13 and TRBJ2-2; 9 bases match TRBD2. The CDR3 sequence is 16 residues long. Germline V gene data show CDR1 as PRHDT and CDR2 as FYEKMQ (reference sequence). The ends lost 1 base at V and 9 bases at J; junction bases unmatched: 9. The CDR3 loop is CASSLEGEREVRELFF. DNA of the CDR3: TGTGCCAGCAGCTTAGAGGGAGAGCGGGAGGTCCGGGAGCTGTTTTTT.

The chain has TRBV5-1 and TRBJ2-3; 10 positions match TRBD1. With V trimmed by 4 bases and J by 1 base, 3 bases remained unmatched. Germline V lookup: CDR1 SGHRS, CDR2 YFSETQ. The CDR3 is 15 residues long. CDR3: CASSAGQGRTDTQYF. The CDR3 bases are TGCGCCAGCAGCGCGGGACAGGGGCGCACAGATACGCAGTATTTT.

The genes are TRBV2 and TRBJ1-2; 7 bases are a match to TRBD1. J lost 4 bases, V lost 3 bases, and 8 bases had no gene match. The CDR3 runs 15 residues. Germline assignment: CDR1 SNHLY and CDR2 FYNNEI. The CDR3, as DNA: TGTGCCAGCAGTGAGGGGCAGGGGGTATTCTATGGCTACACCTTC. Its translation is CASSEGQGVFYGYTF. Using reference TRBV2 and TRBJ1-2 for the parts outside the CDR3, the full variable domain is EPEVTQTPSHQVTQMGQEVILRCVPISNHLYFYWYRQILGQKVEFLVSFYNNEISEKSEIFDDQFSVERPDGSNFTLKIRSTKLEDSAMYFCASSEGQGVFYGYTFGSGTRLTVV.

V and J are TRBV3-1 (or the pseudogene TRBV3-2) and TRBJ2-1; D is perhaps TRBD1 (7 bases). Trimming cost V 2 bases and J 8 bases, with 16 bases left between them. The germline CDR1 and CDR2 sequences are LGHDT and YNNKEL (reference sequence). The CDR3 has 15 residues. In DNA form, the CDR3 reads TGTGCCAGCAGCCAACTTGGAGGGGGCGGCGATGAGCAGTTCTTC. Amino acids: CASSQLGGGGDEQFF.

The CDR3: CASSEAGQNYGYTF. CDR3 DNA sequence: TGTGCCAGCAGTGAAGCGGGGCAGAACTATGGCTACACCTTC. V is TRBV2 and J is TRBJ1-2, with D tentatively TRBD1 (5 bases). The CDR3 runs 14 residues. The V and J ends lost 0 bases and 2 bases respectively, with 7 bases between them. CDR1 and CDR2 from the germline V gene are SNHLY and FYNNEI.

This rearrangement joins TRBV19 to TRBJ2-3; perhaps TRBD2 as D (6 bases). This CDR3 contains 14 residues. Trimming removed 3 bases from V and 4 bases from J, with 11 bases in between. CDR1 is LNHDA, CDR2 SQIVND, per germline (reference sequence). The CDR3 DNA sequence: TGTGCCAGTAGTATGTGGAGGGGTCCAGATACGCAGTATTTT. Translating it yields CASSMWRGPDTQYF. The full variable domain, completed using reference TRBV19 and TRBJ2-3, is DGGITQSPKYLFRKEGQNVTLSCEQNLNHDAMYWYRQDPGQGLRLIYYSQIVNDFQKGDIAEGYSVSREKKESFPLTVTSAQKNPTAFYLCASSMWRGPDTQYFGPGTRLTVL.

The chain is built from TRBV3-1 (or the pseudogene TRBV3-2) and TRBJ1-3; D is ambiguous. This CDR3 contains 12 residues. V was shortened by 2 bases and J by 4 bases, with 3 bases between the two germline ends. Per germline, CDR1 LGHDT and CDR2 YNNKEL (reference sequence). In DNA, the CDR3 is TGTGCCAGCAGCCAAAGCGGAAACACCATATATTTT. This gives the protein CASSQSGNTIYF.

The chain joins TRBV12-3 or TRBV12-4 to TRBJ1-2; D is unresolved. This CDR3 region has 13 residues. The V end lost 6 bases, the J end lost 3 bases, and 11 bases lay between the germline ends. CDR3 amino acids: CASRRNGDYGYTF. The CDR3, as DNA: TGTGCCAGCAGACGGAACGGAGACTATGGCTACACCTTC.

The rearrangement uses TRBV19 and TRBJ2-3; D not certain. The CDR3 consists of 14 residues. Trimming took off 3 bases at V and 2 bases at J, with 9 bases between the two ends. Germline V gene data show CDR1 as LNHDA and CDR2 as SQIVND (reference sequence). The CDR3 coding sequence is TGTGCCAGTAGTATTGCGGCGGTCACAGATACGCAGTATTTT. This codes for CASSIAAVTDTQYF.

V usage is TRBV12-5 and J usage is TRBJ1-2, with unresolved D. From germline, CDR1 is LGHNT and CDR2 FRNRAP. The ends were cut back, 0 bases at V and 8 bases at J, with 16 bases in the middle. The CDR3 covers 15 residues. The CDR3 DNA follows: TGTGCTAGTGGTTTGGTAGCAGGAGGTGGGCAGGGCTACACCTTC. Protein product: CASGLVAGGGQGYTF.

The chain joins TRBV9 to TRBJ2-5; TRBD2 agrees at 9 bases. CDR1 and CDR2 from the germline V gene are SGDLS and YYNGEE. The CDR3 totals 18 residues. With 0 bases clipped from V and 4 bases from J, the junction kept 13 bases outside the gene matches. The CDR3 sequence is CASSVGGGATVNAETQYF. The CDR3 DNA reads TGTGCCAGCAGCGTAGGCGGGGGGGCCACGGTTAATGCAGAGACCCAGTACTTC.

This chain uses TRBV3-1 (or the pseudogene TRBV3-2) with TRBJ2-2; perhaps TRBD2 as D (5 bases). The V end lost 4 bases, the J end lost 5 bases, and 11 bases lay between the germline ends. Germline V gives CDR1 LGHDT, CDR2 YNNKEL (reference sequence). This CDR3 is 14 amino acids long. CDR3 residues: CASSPVRGTGELFF. The CDR3 bases are TGTGCCAGCAGCCCCGTGCGAGGGACCGGGGAGCTGTTTTTT.

The chain uses TRBV11-2 and TRBJ1-2, with 12 bases that match TRBD1. The CDR3 has 17 residues. The germline gives CDR1 SGHAT, CDR2 FQNNGV. V trimming: 4 bases; J trimming: 7 bases; junction bases outside the gene matches: 13. The CDR3 region is CASSSTAGTGGFGGYTF. In DNA, the CDR3 is TGTGCCAGCAGCTCGACCGCCGGGACAGGGGGCTTTGGTGGCTACACCTTC.

The genes are TRBV19 and TRBJ2-2; D might be TRBD2 (7 bases). CDR3 length equals 15 residues. Germline V gene data show CDR1 as LNHDA and CDR2 as SQIVND (reference sequence). Trimming left V 8 bases short and J 4 bases short, with 17 bases between. The CDR3: CASQQGGGSTGELFF. DNA for the CDR3: TGTGCCAGTCAGCAGGGAGGGGGAAGCACCGGGGAGCTGTTTTTT.

This chain joins TRBV19 and TRBJ1-5, with 9 nucleotides matching TRBD1. CDR1 and CDR2 (germline): LNHDA, SQIVND (reference sequence). With 3 bases clipped from V and 9 bases from J, the junction kept 12 bases outside the gene matches. The CDR3 runs 16 residues. The CDR3 region is CASSMVDRGLPRPQHF. The CDR3 DNA reads TGTGCCAGTAGTATGGTGGACAGGGGACTGCCTCGGCCCCAGCATTTT.

This rearrangement joins TRBV29-1 to TRBJ1-2; 8 bases map to TRBD1. CDR3 length: 14 residues. Trimming removed 1 base from V and 4 bases from J; junction bases left unmatched: 5. Germline lookup yields CDR1 SQVTM and CDR2 ANQGSEA. The CDR3 reads CSVEAYDRGYGYTF. In nucleotides, the CDR3 is TGCAGCGTTGAAGCCTACGACAGGGGCTATGGCTACACCTTC.

The chain carries TRBV7-8 and TRBJ1-1; 7 nucleotides line up with TRBD1. The CDR3 totals 13 residues. V shed 5 bases and J 7 bases; nucleotides not matched to a gene: 7. The germline V gene encodes CDR1 SGHVS and CDR2 FQNEAQ. CDR3 coding DNA: TGTGCCAGCAGCCGTGACAGGGCAAATGAAGCTTTCTTT. This encodes CASSRDRANEAFF.

The chain combines TRBV4-2 with TRBJ1-1; D remains ambiguous. The V gene lost 0 bases and the J gene lost 4 bases, with 12 bases spanning the gap. Germline-derived CDR1 and CDR2 are LGHNA and YNFKEQ. The CDR3 covers 15 residues. DNA of the CDR3: TGTGCCAGCAGCCAAGATGGAGGGTTCCCCACTGAAGCTTTCTTT. Translation: CASSQDGGFPTEAFF.

The CDR3 reads CASSLGTAPYEQYV. The CDR3 nucleotides are TGCGCCAGCAGCTTGGGTACAGCACCCTACGAGCAGTACGTC. The V and J genes are TRBV5-1 and TRBJ2-7; no firm D call. CDR1 and CDR2 from the germline V gene are SGHRS and YFSETQ. V gave up 0 bases and J gave up 2 bases, with 9 bases separating them. The CDR3 length is 14 residues.

The chain couples TRBV27 to TRBJ2-7, with 10 nucleotides matching TRBD1. The CDR3 length is 15 residues. The germline V gene has CDR1 MNHEY and CDR2 SMNVEV (reference sequence). The trim removed 2 bases at V and 2 bases at J, leaving 3 bases unmatched. The DNA for the CDR3 is TGTGCCAGCAGTTTAGGACAGGGGGGAACCTACGAGCAGTACTTC. Translating it yields CASSLGQGGTYEQYF.

The chain joins TRBV2 to TRBJ2-7; TRBD2 aligns across 7 bases. CDR1 SNHLY and CDR2 FYNNEI come from the germline V gene. CDR3 length equals 14 residues. V dropped 2 bases and J dropped 4; count of bases not matched to a gene: 5. CDR3 DNA sequence: TGTGCCAGCAGTGAACCCTGGGGGGGATACGAGCAGTACGTC. It is translated as CASSEPWGGYEQYV.

The chain recombines TRBV5-4 with TRBJ2-1; 7 bases map to TRBD2. CDR1 is SGHNT, CDR2 YYREEE, per germline (reference sequence). The CDR3 sequence is 12 residues long. The junction had 3 bases not matched to a gene; V was cut back by 7 bases and J by 5 bases. The CDR3 bases are TGTGCCAGCGGGAGGGCCAACAATGAGCAGTTCTTC. Protein product: CASGRANNEQFF.

The CDR3 nucleotides are TGTGCCAGCAGTTACGGACAGGGGAACACTGAAGCTTTCTTT. Protein product: CASSYGQGNTEAFF. The chain employs TRBV7-9 and TRBJ1-1; 8 bases line up with TRBD1. The CDR3 is 14 amino acids. CDR1 is SEHNR, CDR2 FQNEAQ, per germline (reference sequence). V shed 6 bases and J 1 base; nucleotides not matched to a gene: 4.

The rearrangement links TRBV23-1 to TRBJ2-7; TRBD1 matches at 10 bases. TRBV23-1 is marked as an open reading frame, function uncertain. The J segment lost 1 base and the V segment lost 2 bases, leaving 2 bases of the junction unmatched. This CDR3 is 15 amino acids long. This chain's CDR3 is CASSQDRGQSYEQYV. The CDR3 bases are TGCGCCAGCAGTCAAGACAGGGGGCAATCCTACGAGCAGTACGTC.

The CDR3 bases are TGCAGCGTAGGGACAGGGAGCAATCAGCCCCAGCATTTT. Its translation is CSVGTGSNQPQHF. V usage is TRBV29-1 and J usage is TRBJ1-5; 9 bases are a match to TRBD1. The ends lost 6 bases at V and 1 base at J; junction bases unmatched: 1. Germline V lookup: CDR1 SQVTM, CDR2 ANQGSEA. This CDR3 comprises 13 residues.

The rearrangement joins TRBV2 to TRBJ1-2; D gene ambiguous. Trimming took off 7 bases at V and 4 bases at J, with 7 bases between the two ends. CDR3 length: 11 amino acids. CDR1 and CDR2 from the germline V gene are SNHLY and FYNNEI. The CDR3 DNA follows: TGTGCCAGCACTAACTTCTATGGCTACACCTTC. Translated: CASTNFYGYTF.

The genes are TRBV7-9 and TRBJ2-3, with 10 bases that match TRBD1. The CDR3 sequence is 15 residues long. V gave up 6 bases and J gave up 2 bases; unmatched junction bases: 5. Germline CDR1 reads SEHNR; CDR2 reads FQNEAQ (reference sequence). CDR3: CASSRQGADTDTQYF. CDR3 sequence (DNA): TGTGCCAGCAGTCGACAGGGGGCAGACACAGATACGCAGTATTTT.

V gene TRBV3-1 (or the pseudogene TRBV3-2) combines with J gene TRBJ1-6; no clear D. The CDR3 contains 15 residues. V was cut by 1 base and J by 9 bases, with 13 bases left in between. CDR1 LGHDT and CDR2 YNNKEL come from the germline V gene (reference sequence). CDR3 region: CASSQGGGEASPLHF. CDR3 coding DNA: TGTGCCAGCAGCCAAGGAGGCGGTGAAGCTTCACCCCTCCACTTT.

The CDR3 DNA follows: TGTGCCAGTAGTATGGTAGGGGATAATGAAAAACTGTTTTTT. Translation: CASSMVGDNEKLFF. The chain joins TRBV19 to TRBJ1-4; perhaps TRBD1 as D (5 bases). Germline CDR1 is LNHDA and CDR2 is SQIVND (reference sequence). The CDR3 loop spans 14 amino acids. V lost 3 bases to trimming and J lost 4 bases, with 9 bases between them. Full variable domain (rest looked up from reference TRBV19 and TRBJ1-4): DGGITQSPKYLFRKEGQNVTLSCEQNLNHDAMYWYRQDPGQGLRLIYYSQIVNDFQKGDIAEGYSVSREKKESFPLTVTSAQKNPTAFYLCASSMVGDNEKLFFGSGTQLSVL.

V is TRBV6-5 and J is TRBJ2-7; TRBD1 agrees at 9 bases. Germline V gives CDR1 MNHEY, CDR2 SVGAGI. The CDR3 runs 14 residues. The V and J ends lost 3 bases and 5 bases, in that order; junction bases with no gene match: 5. In nucleotides, the CDR3 is TGTGCCAGCAGTTATCGACAGGGGGTGAACGAGCAGTACTTC. Translation: CASSYRQGVNEQYF.